Following are 22 T cell receptor beta chains from one sample sequenced in a study of blood T cells in healthy people across ages. Primed by a sample-barcoded 5' primer and a J-beta primer mix, a second PCR proceeded for 7 to 11 cycles. TCRdb redid the calling of the 5' RACE reads with MiXCR, one entry per CDR3 protein. Among some 560,000 distinct CDR3 sequences listed, roughly a quarter were seen once. These data are also associated with another study on T cells of mothers and their children.

The sample consisted of blood. These receptors all come from a boy younger than 10 in good health.

This clonotype was detected only a few times. The chain recombines TRBV12-3 or TRBV12-4 with TRBJ1-5, with D maybe TRBD1 (5 bases). V was clipped by 1 base and J by 5 bases, with 12 bases between them. There are 15 residues in the CDR3. The CDR3 DNA reads as TGTGCCAGCAGTTTAGACGGGACCGGAGATCAGCCCCAGCATTTT. This codes for CASSLDGTGDQPQHF.

This clonotype has just a few counts. The chain joins TRBV12-3 or TRBV12-4 to TRBJ1-6; no reliable D call. V lost 5 bases to trimming and J lost 6 bases, with 8 bases between them. CDR3 length: 13 amino acids. This CDR3 is CASSVSSNSPLHF. The CDR3, as DNA: TGTGCCAGCAGTGTGTCGAGTAATTCACCCCTCCACTTT.

This clonotype has only a few counts. The chain carries TRBV4-3 and TRBJ2-7, with D unresolved. V gave up 0 bases and J gave up 0 bases, with 9 bases separating them. Germline V gene data show CDR1 as LGHNA and CDR2 as YSLEER. This CDR3 region has 15 residues. CDR3 residues: CASSQDISYSYEQYF. DNA of the CDR3: TGCGCCAGCAGCCAAGATATCTCTTACTCCTACGAGCAGTACTTC.

V usage is TRBV7-2 and J usage is TRBJ2-1; maybe TRBD2 (6 bases). Germline CDR1 SGHTA, CDR2 FQGNSA. CDR3 length: 15 amino acids. Trimming removed 1 base at V and 2 bases at J, with 9 bases between. The CDR3 loop reads CASSLVGSPYNEQFF. The CDR3 coding sequence is TGTGCCAGCAGCTTAGTCGGGAGCCCCTACAATGAGCAGTTCTTC.

This clonotype was seen a handful of times. The chain has TRBV2 and TRBJ1-1; 8 positions agree with TRBD1. The germline gives CDR1 SNHLY, CDR2 FYNNEI. The junction had 2 bases not matched to a gene; V was cut back by 2 bases and J by 0 bases. The CDR3 totals 15 residues. DNA for the CDR3: TGTGCCAGCAGTGAACAGGGGGCAGTGAACACTGAAGCTTTCTTT. Protein sequence: CASSEQGAVNTEAFF.

This clonotype showed up just a few times. At one end, the junction sequence differs from germline, possibly due to a read error. This sequence joins TRBV9 and TRBJ2-7, with D possibly being TRBD1 (6 bases). Germline V gene sequence: CDR1 SGDLS, CDR2 YYNGEE. CDR3 size: 16 residues. Here the CDR3 reads CASSLTRDTTSYEQCF. The CDR3 nucleotides read TGTGCCAGCAGCCTCACCCGGGACACAACCTCCTACGAGCAGTGCTTC.

This clonotype was seen a few times. The chain joins TRBV7-2 to TRBJ2-3, with 8 bases matching TRBD2. V lost 3 bases to trimming and J lost 4 bases; unmatched junction nucleotides: 9. This CDR3 contains 16 residues. The germline CDR1 and CDR2 sequences are SGHTA and FQGNSA. The CDR3 region is CASSFHSGTTADTQYF. CDR3 nucleotide sequence: TGTGCCAGCAGCTTCCATAGCGGGACCACGGCAGATACGCAGTATTTT.

J is TRBJ2-5 and V is TRBV9; D is possibly TRBD1 (6 bases). Trimming cost V 6 bases and J 5 bases, with 17 bases left between them. Germline lookup yields CDR1 SGDLS and CDR2 YYNGEE. The CDR3 length is 14 residues. For the CDR3, the DNA is TGTGCCAGCACACCGCACCCAGGGGACGAGACCCAGTACTTC. Its protein product is CASTPHPGDETQYF.

The chain has TRBV5-1 and TRBJ2-3, with 11 bases fitting TRBD2. From germline, CDR1 is SGHRS and CDR2 YFSETQ. V lost 6 bases and J lost 3; bases outside the gene matches: 9. The CDR3 runs 16 residues. CDR3 region: CASTPATSGRTDTQYF. CDR3 DNA sequence: TGCGCCAGCACTCCTGCTACTAGCGGGAGAACAGATACGCAGTATTTT.

The chain is built from TRBV10-2 and TRBJ2-5; TRBD2 matches at 13 bases. The J call may be in error: the DNA end matches TRBJ2-1 better. There are 17 residues in the CDR3. The germline V gene encodes CDR1 WSHSY and CDR2 SAAADI. The CDR3 DNA sequence: TGCGCCAGCAGTGAGTCGGGACTAGCGGGGAACTACAATGAGCAGTTCTTC. Protein product: CASSESGLAGNYNEQFF.

This chain links TRBV7-2 with TRBJ2-5; D unclear. In germline, CDR1 is SGHTA, CDR2 FQGNSA. The CDR3 sequence is 14 residues long. Trimming stripped 5 bases from V and 3 bases from J, with 13 bases between. The CDR3 is CASSPPRIKETQYF. In nucleotides, the CDR3 is TGTGCCAGCAGCCCGCCCAGAATCAAAGAGACCCAGTACTTC.

The CDR3 DNA is TGCGCCAGCAGCCAAGATCGGTACCTAGCGGCAGGGCGGTACAATGAGCAGTTCTTC. Its protein is CASSQDRYLAAGRYNEQFF. The genes are TRBV4-1 and TRBJ2-5; TRBD2 matches 7 bases. The DNA end is a closer match to TRBJ2-1, so the J assignment may be wrong. Looked up from germline, CDR1 is MGHRA and CDR2 is YSYEKL. The CDR3 is 19 amino acids.

The chain carries TRBV2 and TRBJ2-5; tentatively, D is TRBD1 (5 bases). The CDR3 runs 15 residues. Germline V lookup: CDR1 SNHLY, CDR2 FYNNEI. V was cut by 3 bases and J by 4 bases, with 15 bases left in between. The CDR3 DNA reads TGTGCCAGCAGTGAGCAGGGTTCGGTGGGAGAGACCCAGTACTTC. Amino acid sequence: CASSEQGSVGETQYF.

The chain joins TRBV10-3 to TRBJ2-6; TRBD1 is a possible D gene (5 bases). The CDR3 consists of 17 residues. V dropped 4 bases and J dropped 0 bases, with 13 bases sitting between them. CDR1 is ENHRY, CDR2 SYGVKD, per germline. This CDR3 is CAISVMSGPSGANVLTF. CDR3 coding DNA: TGTGCCATCAGTGTTATGTCAGGGCCCTCTGGGGCCAACGTCCTGACTTTC.

This clonotype has at least ten counts. This chain's CDR3 is CASSLWASGNIQYF. The CDR3 region has the DNA TGTGCCAGCAGTTTGTGGGCTAGCGGGAACATTCAGTACTTC. The chain uses TRBV28 and TRBJ2-4; TRBD2 agrees at 8 bases. V shed 3 bases and J 7 bases; nucleotides not matched to a gene: 5. The CDR3 runs 14 residues. CDR1 is MDHEN and CDR2 is SYDVKM in the germline V gene.

The rearrangement joins TRBV5-5 to TRBJ2-7; D gene unclear. There are 13 residues in the CDR3. Trimming removed 2 bases from V and 3 bases from J, with 9 bases in between. CDR1 is SGHKS, CDR2 YYEKEE, per germline (reference sequence). The CDR3 protein is CASSFRPHYEQYF. The CDR3 region has the DNA TGTGCCAGCAGCTTCCGACCCCACTACGAGCAGTACTTC.

This clonotype was observed a handful of times. This chain connects TRBV28 to TRBJ1-2, with TRBD1 as a possible D gene (6 bases). Trimming shortened V by 5 bases and J by 8 bases, and 18 bases separated the two germline ends. Germline loops: CDR1 MDHEN, CDR2 SYDVKM. The CDR3 has 14 residues. CDR3 coding DNA: TGTGCCAGCAGTCCTCCACAGGGCGTAAAGGGCTACACCTTC. Amino acids: CASSPPQGVKGYTF.

The chain has TRBV12-3 or TRBV12-4 and TRBJ2-5; D ambiguous. The closer fit of TRBJ2-7 to the DNA end suggests the J call may be wrong. The CDR3 totals 16 residues. Written as DNA, the CDR3 is TGTGCCAGCAGTTTAGCGCAAGGGTTTGGCATCTACGAGCAGTACTTC. This codes for CASSLAQGFGIYEQYF.

This clonotype was detected only a few times. The chain carries TRBV20-1 and TRBJ1-2; D might be TRBD1 (5 bases). Trimming stripped 7 bases from V and 5 bases from J, with 14 bases between. CDR3 size: 12 residues. Germline CDR1 reads DFQATT; CDR2 reads SNEGSKA (reference sequence). The CDR3 region is CSVTGTDYGYTF. The CDR3 DNA follows: TGCAGTGTAACCGGGACGGATTATGGCTACACCTTC.

Worth noting for this clonotype: It may be a read error: a sequence one base away is much more abundant. The V call is TRBV5-5, the J call TRBJ2-1, with D perhaps TRBD2 (6 bases). Germline CDR1 SGHKS, CDR2 YYEKEE (reference sequence). The length of the CDR3 is 17 residues. Trimming took off 2 bases at V and 2 bases at J, with 17 bases between the two ends. CDR3 amino acids: CASSLRGRGGPYNEQFF. Written as DNA, the CDR3 is TGTGCCAGCAGCTTAAGGGGCCGGGGAGGACCCTACAATGAGCAGTTCTTC.

This clonotype occurred a few times. The chain has TRBV6-1 and TRBJ1-1, with D unclear. Germline V gives CDR1 MNHNS, CDR2 SASEGT. With 6 bases removed from V and 0 bases from J, the gap between germline ends came to 11 bases. The CDR3 contains 14 residues. CDR3 residues: CASSRKSLNTEAFF. The CDR3 DNA is TGTGCCAGCAGCCGAAAAAGCTTGAACACTGAAGCTTTCTTT.

The J gene is TRBJ1-2, the V gene TRBV7-6; tentatively, D is TRBD1 (6 bases). The V end lost 5 bases, the J end lost 4 bases, and 14 bases lay between the germline ends. This CDR3 spans 14 amino acids. Germline lookup yields CDR1 SGHVS and CDR2 FNYEAQ. The CDR3 DNA sequence: TGTGCCAGCAGCCCGGAGGGGGTGTCCTATGGCTACACCTTC. It codes for CASSPEGVSYGYTF.